This TCR beta chain is drawn from a study of blood T cell repertoires in COVID-19 (dated by TCRdb to the early 2020s). About the full investigation: Samples covering the acute and convalescent phases of COVID-19 were provided by collaborators in the United States, Italy and Spain. Samples came from the ongoing ImmuneRACE study (first 160 participants) plus 1,254 subjects from 6 global collaborators. The dataset comprised deeply sampled blood TCRbeta repertoires from subjects exposed to, actively infected with, or recovered from COVID-19. Where available, HLA class I and class II types were obtained from metadata supplied by the sample provider rather than from assay-based typing. The repertoires were released in a freely available public database meant as a resource for research on the immune response to SARS-CoV-2. The material from the prospective study consisted of cDNA or gDNA derived from T cells, B-cell-depleted T cells, or PBMCs. Sample metadata almost always included a de-identified subject ID, COVID-19 status, age in years and sex.

At one collaborating source in Seattle, patients were enrolled during active infection and were followed longitudinally through the course of disease. The collaborating institutions used their own protocols to collect whole blood in K2EDTA tubes. For TCRbeta analysis, collaborators shipped samples in one of three forms: frozen whole blood, isolated PBMCs, or DNA extracted from either of those sample types. The table lists this clone with a count of one. Its antigen target is currently unknown. Nothing much larger sits one base from this clone, and base qualities are not available. Unmatched junction bases come to 3, with V trimmed by 0 bases and J by 2 bases. Sequences SGHNT (CDR1) and YYREEE (CDR2) are obtained from the germline V gene (reference sequence). Counted from cysteine to phenylalanine, this CDR3 has 16 amino acids. Of all the DNA, just the CDR3 is kept, 48 bases in frame from base 1. On the study overall, not on this receptor specifically: The quantity of clinical and demographic metadata differed by source and by participant and was supplied without curation.

TCRbeta CDR3 regions were amplified from genomic DNA by means of the immunoSEQ Assay, a bias-controlled multiplex PCR. Turning to the authors' computational methods: The number of nucleated cells in each sample was estimated by amplification of reference gene primers within the assay. To quantify the absolute abundance of each unique TCRbeta CDR3 rearrangement, sequence reads were collapsed and filtered. For each sample, productive Simpson clonality was calculated by taking the square root of Simpson's diversity index across productive rearrangements. This is the immuneACCESS table as TCRdb keeps it, with only in-frame sequences that have V and J called. A part of the clones is gone; compared with another copy, unresolved V genes explain less than half, and the rest is unexplained. The V and J calls and the clone size are those of that table, but D and trimming were determined from the DNA. Counted in this sample were about 64,000 clones; roughly 88% of them appeared once. The top ten clones comprise less than 55% of the sample.

The receptor comes from a woman aged 55-69 years with COVID-19, enrolled during active disease. The sequenced sample was peripheral blood. Recombination linked TRBV5-4 to TRBJ2-3, with 10 junctional bases fitting TRBD2. In nucleotide form, the sequence is TGTGCCAGCAGCTTGGAACTAGCGGGGAACACAGATACGCAGTATTTT. Its protein reads: CASSLELAGNTDTQYF.